What follows are 25 T cell receptor beta chains derived from one specimen sequenced in a study of identical twins. TCRdb used MiXCR to reprocess the 5' RACE reads, holding one entry per CDR3 protein. In the table there are under 250,000 distinct CDR3 sequences, approximately 11% of which are singletons. These data were likewise used in another study, on yellow fever vaccine responses in identical twins.

Sequencing input: memory (CD45RO+) T cells sorted from blood. The receptor set was obtained from a woman under 30 in good health.

This clonotype has only a few counts. The chain combines TRBV20-1 with TRBJ2-7; D is uncertain. This CDR3 region has 12 residues. Trimming cost V 5 bases and J 7 bases, with 15 bases left between them. Germline loops: CDR1 DFQATT, CDR2 SNEGSKA (reference sequence). For the CDR3, the DNA is TGCAGTGCTTCCAGGTTATACGGGGAGCAGTACTTC. Protein sequence: CSASRLYGEQYF.

The rearrangement uses TRBV10-2 and TRBJ2-5; a weak D match, TRBD2 (6 bases). V lost 3 bases and J lost 5, with 13 bases in between. The CDR3 loop spans 14 amino acids. CDR1 and CDR2 from the germline V gene are WSHSY and SAAADI. The CDR3 sequence: CASSEKAGWETQYF. Here the CDR3 DNA reads TGCGCCAGCAGTGAAAAAGCGGGTTGGGAGACCCAGTACTTC.

In this sample, this clonotype turned up a few times. CDR3 loop: CSAPKGGLAGVGQFF. The DNA for the CDR3 is TGCAGTGCCCCCAAGGGGGGACTAGCGGGAGTAGGGCAGTTCTTC. The chain recombines TRBV20-1 with TRBJ2-1; 14 nucleotides line up with TRBD2. Germline V lookup: CDR1 DFQATT, CDR2 SNEGSKA (reference sequence). Unmatched junction bases numbered 13, after V lost 6 bases and J lost 12 bases. The length of the CDR3 is 15 residues.

V is TRBV30 and J is TRBJ2-7; TRBD1 matches 8 bases. Germline lookup yields CDR1 GTSNPN and CDR2 SVGIG (reference sequence). Trimming at V came to 3 bases and at J to 2 bases, leaving 3 bases not matched to a gene. This CDR3 is built from 13 residues. The CDR3 sequence is CAWRVQGAYEQYF. CDR3 nucleotide sequence: TGTGCCTGGAGAGTACAGGGGGCCTACGAGCAGTACTTC.

The genes are TRBV6-1 and TRBJ1-1; TRBD1 might be the D (5 bases). The CDR3 length is 14 residues. Germline CDR1 is MNHNS and CDR2 is SASEGT. The V and J ends lost 7 bases and 4 bases respectively, with 16 bases between them. The CDR3 DNA follows: TGTGCCAGCACCTCCGCGGGGGAAAGCACTGAAGCTTTCTTT. Translating gives CASTSAGESTEAFF.

This clonotype was picked up many times. The chain links TRBV21-1 to TRBJ1-6; TRBD1, the table's D call, lacks a check against the DNA. TRBV21-1 is a recognized pseudogene. This CDR3 spans 24 amino acids. The CDR3 DNA reads as TGTGCCAGCAGCATAACCGGGGCAAAAAGAACAGGACCAATGACGGGAGTCTATAATTCACCCCTCCACTTT. Protein product: CASSITGAKRTGPMTGVYNSPLHF.

The chain links TRBV11-2 to TRBJ2-6, with D uncertain. Germline values: CDR1 SGHAT, CDR2 FQNNGV. V was shortened by 2 bases and J by 1 base, with 6 bases between the two germline ends. The CDR3 contains 15 residues. The CDR3 sequence: CASSLTESGANVLTF. The DNA for the CDR3 is TGTGCCAGCAGCTTAACCGAGTCTGGGGCCAACGTCCTGACTTTC.

This clonotype has a handful of counts. J is TRBJ2-1 and V is TRBV14, with 11 nucleotides matching TRBD2. In germline, CDR1 is SGHDN, CDR2 FVKESK. CDR3 length equals 15 residues. V trimming: 3 bases; J trimming: 5 bases; junction bases outside the gene matches: 3. The CDR3 loop is CASSQLLAGDNEQFF. CDR3 DNA: TGTGCCAGCAGCCAGTTACTAGCGGGGGACAATGAGCAGTTCTTC.

This clonotype was recorded many times. The chain joins TRBV27 to TRBJ2-7, with a weak D call TRBD2 (6 bases). Trimming left V 6 bases short and J 0 bases short, with 9 bases between. The CDR3 totals 13 residues. Germline V gene lookup returns CDR1 MNHEY and CDR2 SMNVEV (reference sequence). CDR3 region: CASSPGDSYEQYF. For the CDR3, the DNA is TGTGCCAGCAGCCCGGGAGACTCCTACGAGCAGTACTTC.

This clonotype was counted at least ten times. The genes are TRBV5-1 and TRBJ1-1, with D perhaps matching TRBD1 (6 bases). With 2 bases removed from V and 5 bases from J, the gap between germline ends came to 13 bases. CDR3 length: 14 amino acids. CDR1 SGHRS and CDR2 YFSETQ come from the germline V gene. For the CDR3, the DNA is TGCGCCAGCAGCTTACAGGGAAAAGGGACTGAAGCTTTCTTT. Translating gives CASSLQGKGTEAFF. Based on the CDR3 plus reference TRBV5-1 and TRBJ1-1, the full variable domain is KAGVTQTPRYLIKTRGQQVTLSCSPISGHRSVSWYQQTPGQGLQFLFEYFSETQRNKGNFPGRFSGRQFSNSRSEMNVSTLELGDSALYLCASSLQGKGTEAFFGQGTRLTVV.

This chain joins TRBV7-9 and TRBJ2-1, with a weak D call TRBD2 (5 bases). CDR1 is SEHNR and CDR2 is FQNEAQ in the germline V gene (reference sequence). V dropped 3 bases and J dropped 5 bases, with 14 bases sitting between them. The CDR3 is 15 residues long. As DNA, the CDR3 is TGTGCCAGCAGCTTGGTGCCCGGGAAGGACAATGAGCAGTTCTTC. Its protein is CASSLVPGKDNEQFF.

This clonotype came up a few times. The chain uses TRBV3-1 and TRBJ2-7; 11 bases line up with TRBD2. CDR1 and CDR2 from the germline V gene are LGHDT and YNNKEL (reference sequence). V lost 0 bases, J lost 7 bases, and 20 bases stayed unmatched. The CDR3 contains 20 residues. CDR3: CASSQDLVPRRLAGFCEQYF. Written as DNA, the CDR3 is TGTGCCAGCAGCCAAGATTTGGTACCTAGGAGACTAGCGGGATTTTGTGAGCAGTACTTC.

The rearrangement links TRBV10-3 to TRBJ2-1; 9 bases agree with TRBD2. Trimming took 9 bases from V and 10 from J; bases not matched to a gene: 13. CDR1 is ENHRY, CDR2 SYGVKD, per germline. The CDR3 length is 14 residues. Here the CDR3 DNA reads TGTGCCATGGGGGAAGCGGCGGGAGGGGAGGAGCAGTTCTTC. Amino acid sequence: CAMGEAAGGEEQFF.

At least ten counts were recorded for this clonotype. The chain links TRBV6-2 or TRBV6-3 to TRBJ1-4, with no clear D. This CDR3 has 16 amino acids. Germline loops: CDR1 MNHEY, CDR2 SVGEGT. Deletions cut 2 bases from V and 2 bases from J, with 12 bases between. The CDR3 nucleotides are TGTGCCAGCAGTTACGGGATCAGGCGGACTAATGAAAAACTGTTTTTT. Its translation: CASSYGIRRTNEKLFF.

This clonotype was seen a handful of times. The rearrangement uses TRBV29-1 and TRBJ1-2; TRBD1 matches 8 bases. The junction had 9 bases not matched to a gene; V was cut back by 4 bases and J by 2 bases. CDR1 and CDR2 from the germline V gene are SQVTM and ANQGSEA. This CDR3 is built from 15 residues. CDR3 coding DNA: TGCAGCGTTGGGACAGGGAGTATGAGAAACTATGGCTACACCTTC. Its protein product is CSVGTGSMRNYGYTF.

In its sample, this clonotype was seen a few times. The chain combines TRBV7-8 with TRBJ1-5; a possible D gene is TRBD1 (5 bases). The CDR3 is made up of 17 amino acids. V was clipped by 4 bases and J by 3 bases, with 19 bases between them. From germline, CDR1 is SGHVS and CDR2 FQNEAQ. CDR3 DNA: TGTGCCAGCAGCTACACCGGGACTTCAACGAACAATCAGCCCCAGCATTTT. Protein product: CASSYTGTSTNNQPQHF.

This clonotype was recorded many times. In nucleotides, the CDR3 is TGTGCCAGCAGTTTAGGACTCTCCTACGAGCAGTACTTC. The encoded protein is CASSLGLSYEQYF. V and J are TRBV12-3 or TRBV12-4 and TRBJ2-7; D is unclear. Trimming took off 1 base at V and 0 bases at J, with 4 bases between the two ends. CDR3 length equals 13 residues.

The J gene is TRBJ2-3, the V gene TRBV4-3; 9 positions match TRBD1. This CDR3 is 15 amino acids long. Germline lookup yields CDR1 LGHNA and CDR2 YSLEER. The V and J ends lost 4 bases and 1 base, in that order; junction bases with no gene match: 3. This chain's CDR3 is CASSRDRAGTDTQYF. CDR3 DNA sequence: TGCGCCAGCAGCCGGGACAGGGCGGGCACAGATACGCAGTATTTT.

V gene TRBV18 combines with J gene TRBJ2-7; 7 bases match TRBD1. This CDR3 is built from 14 residues. J gave up 0 bases and V 2 bases, and 1 base lay outside the gene matches. Per germline, CDR1 KGHSH and CDR2 LQKENI. CDR3 in DNA: TGTGCCAGCTCACCAGACAGGGACTCCTACGAGCAGTACTTC. It translates to CASSPDRDSYEQYF.

This clonotype was counted many times. The rearrangement uses TRBV6-1 and TRBJ2-5; 7 bases agree with TRBD1. Germline V gene lookup returns CDR1 MNHNS and CDR2 SASEGT. The length of the CDR3 is 15 residues. The V segment lost 0 bases and the J segment 5 bases; nucleotides outside the gene matches: 6. DNA of the CDR3: TGTGCCAGCAGTGAAGCGGAGACAGGGAGCGAGACCCAGTACTTC. It translates to CASSEAETGSETQYF.

The chain joins TRBV6-2 or TRBV6-3 to TRBJ2-2; TRBD1 matches at 8 bases. The CDR3 loop spans 17 amino acids. Germline V CDR1 and CDR2: MNHEY, SVGEGT. The junction had 10 bases not matched to a gene; V was cut back by 2 bases and J by 5 bases. The CDR3 nucleotides read TGTGCCAGCAGTTACCGCGGACAGGGAGTCCGGACCGGGGAGCTGTTTTTT. Amino acids: CASSYRGQGVRTGELFF.

V usage is TRBV9 and J usage is TRBJ2-3; 8 positions match TRBD2. Germline CDR1 and CDR2: SGDLS and YYNGEE. CDR3 size: 16 residues. The junction had 6 bases not matched to a gene; V was cut back by 3 bases and J by 0 bases. The CDR3, as DNA: TGTGCCAGCAGCGCCAGACTAGCGACTAGCACAGATACGCAGTATTTT. It specifies CASSARLATSTDTQYF. Full variable domain (outside the CDR3, taken from reference TRBV9 and TRBJ2-3): DSGVTQTPKHLITATGQRVTLRCSPRSGDLSVYWYQQSLDQGLQFLIQYYNGEERAKGNILERFSAQQFPDLHSELNLSSLELGDSALYFCASSARLATSTDTQYFGPGTRLTVL.

The rearrangement uses TRBV7-9 and TRBJ1-3, with no clear D. Germline-derived CDR1 and CDR2 are SEHNR and FQNEAQ (reference sequence). V lost 7 bases and J lost 6, with 16 bases in between. The CDR3 is 14 amino acids. CDR3 sequence reads: CASTSEGRVNTIYF. DNA of the CDR3: TGTGCCAGCACGTCTGAAGGGAGGGTAAACACCATATATTTT. Full variable domain (missing parts from reference TRBV7-9 and TRBJ1-3): DTGVSQNPRHKITKRGQNVTFRCDPISEHNRLYWYRQTLGQGPEFLTYFQNEAQLEKSRLLSDRFSAERPKGSFSTLEIQRTEQGDSAMYLCASTSEGRVNTIYFGEGSWLTVV.

The sample holds a few counts of this clonotype. V is TRBV4-2 and J is TRBJ2-3; 7 bases fit TRBD2. Germline CDR1 LGHNA, CDR2 YNFKEQ. Trimming removed 1 base from V and 0 bases from J; junction bases left unmatched: 7. CDR3 length: 17 amino acids. CDR3 amino acids: CASSQVLSRGSTDTQYF. CDR3 bases: TGTGCCAGCAGCCAAGTCCTCTCGCGGGGGAGCACAGATACGCAGTATTTT.

V gene TRBV20-1 combines with J gene TRBJ2-7; D might be TRBD1 (6 bases). With 0 bases removed from V and 4 bases from J, the gap between germline ends came to 13 bases. The V gene's germline CDR1 is DFQATT and CDR2 SNEGSKA (reference sequence). The CDR3 runs to 14 residues. CDR3 sequence: CSARDWDTLYEQYF. For the CDR3, the DNA is TGCAGTGCTAGAGACTGGGACACTTTGTACGAGCAGTACTTC.